Following are 9 T cell receptor beta chains from one sample sequenced in a study of T cells in Graves' hyperthyroidism and ophthalmopathy. TCR beta CDR3 sequences were amplified from RNA transcripts. The study used the HTBI primer set for a first-round RT-PCR of the TCR CDR3. TCRdb passed the multiplex PCR reads through MiXCR, listing each CDR3 protein once. The sample has approximately 380,000 distinct CDR3 sequences, approximately 20% seen once. Sequenced input: blood. Every receptor here comes from a young woman with Graves' hyperthyroidism.

This clonotype was found many times. J is TRBJ1-2 and V is TRBV20-1, with D unresolved. The CDR3 runs 11 residues. Trimming pared 4 bases from V and 4 bases from J, leaving 7 bases between. In germline, CDR1 is DFQATT, CDR2 SNEGSKA (reference sequence). The chain's CDR3 is CSATDSYGYTF. The CDR3 nucleotides are TGCAGTGCTACGGATAGCTATGGCTACACCTTC.

This clonotype appeared many times. V gene TRBV30 combines with J gene TRBJ2-7; D uncertain. This CDR3 contains 11 residues. The V end lost 5 bases, the J end lost 2 bases, and 7 bases lay between the germline ends. Germline V gene lookup returns CDR1 GTSNPN and CDR2 SVGIG (reference sequence). The CDR3, as DNA: TGTGCCTGGGACTCTCCCTACGAGCAGTACTTC. This codes for CAWDSPYEQYF.

This clonotype was recorded many times. A much bigger clone sits one base away, suggesting this may be a read error. The chain carries TRBV20-1 and TRBJ2-5; D is unclear. The CDR3 contains 13 residues. CDR1 and CDR2 from the germline V gene are DFQATT and SNEGSKA (reference sequence). The CDR3 nucleotides are TGCAGTGCTAGGGTTAGTTTCCAAGAGACCCGGTACTTC. It yields the protein CSARVSFQETRYF.

This clonotype was counted only a few times. The chain links TRBV4-2 to TRBJ1-2; 9 nucleotides align to TRBD1. Trimming took 2 bases from V and 5 from J; bases not matched to a gene: 9. Germline lookup yields CDR1 LGHNA and CDR2 YNFKEQ. This CDR3 is built from 16 residues. The CDR3 DNA reads as TGTGCCAGCAGCCAATCCCTCGGGGACAGGGCTTATGGCTACACCTTC. Residues: CASSQSLGDRAYGYTF.

At least ten counts were recorded for this clonotype. A junction boundary mismatches the germline segment, possibly from a read error. The chain employs TRBV6-5 and TRBJ2-4; the match to TRBD2 covers 9 bases. The CDR3 is 14 amino acids. The V gene's germline CDR1 is MNHEY and CDR2 SVGAGI. The CDR3, as DNA: TGTGCCAGCAGTTCGGGACTAGCCAAAAACATTAAGTACTTC. As protein: CASSSGLAKNIKYF.

This clonotype was seen at least ten times. This rearrangement joins TRBV5-1 to TRBJ2-5, with D unclear. CDR3 length equals 12 residues. V lost 0 bases, J lost 2 bases, and 2 bases lay in between. Germline lookup yields CDR1 SGHRS and CDR2 YFSETQ. In DNA, the CDR3 is TGCGCCAGCAGCTTGGTGCAAGAGACCCAGTACTTC. Translated: CASSLVQETQYF.

This clonotype has more than one count but fewer than ten. This chain links TRBV3-1 with TRBJ1-5; no firm D call. Germline V lookup: CDR1 LGHDT, CDR2 YNNKEL (reference sequence). Trimming removed 3 bases from V and 7 bases from J, with 13 bases in between. The CDR3 covers 14 residues. Here the CDR3 reads CASSHLTGGQPQHF. The CDR3 DNA sequence: TGTGCCAGCAGCCACCTAACTGGAGGCCAGCCCCAGCATTTT.

On this clonotype itself: A single base separates this from a much larger clone, so it may be a read error. The rearrangement uses TRBV6-2 or TRBV6-3 and TRBJ2-7; D might be TRBD2 (5 bases). Germline CDR1 is MNHEY and CDR2 is SVGEGT. The CDR3 covers 18 residues. Trimming left V 0 bases short and J 1 base short, with 19 bases between. CDR3 residues: CASSYSSEYGSGSYEQYF. The DNA of the CDR3 is TGTGCCAGCAGTTACTCGTCGGAATATGGCAGCGGTTCCTACGAGCAGTACTTC.

This clonotype was seen repeatedly, ten times or more. The J gene is TRBJ2-2, the V gene TRBV30, with 7 bases identical to TRBD1. The V gene's germline CDR1 is GTSNPN and CDR2 SVGIG (reference sequence). With 5 bases clipped from V and 4 bases from J, the junction kept 7 bases outside the gene matches. The CDR3 extends over 14 amino acids. The CDR3 loop is CAWGLTGLTGELFF. CDR3 nucleotide sequence: TGTGCCTGGGGACTGACAGGGCTCACCGGGGAGCTGTTTTTT.